This TCR beta chain was recovered during a study of Ad26.COV2.S vaccination and SARS-CoV-2 variants. Germline loops: CDR1 SGHVS, CDR2 FQNEAQ. V was pared by 1 base and J by 8 bases, with 11 bases between. This CDR3 contains 14 residues. Noted treatment: some 19 received Ad26.COV2.S at low or high dose, single or two shots; roughly five received placebo; per-sample allocation not given. Samples analyzed were those drawn on day 63 after the first vaccine or placebo injection. Within Boston, the person who donated was an adult of 18-55 years. Here immunoSEQ multiplex PCR was the method, and the copy in TCRdb shows in-frame clones only, minus some. The table records 400,000 to 500,000 clones, roughly 90% of them present only once.

J is TRBJ1-4 and V is TRBV7-8; D remains unclear. This TCR came from a person between 18 and 65 years old who received the Ad26.COV2.S COVID-19 vaccine or a placebo. Sequences were derived from peripheral blood, sampled in a trial of Ad26.COV2.S vaccine versus placebo. CDR3 sequence: CASSLGGAGEKLFF. In nucleotides, the CDR3 is TGTGCCAGCAGCTTAGGGGGAGCGGGGGAAAAACTGTTTTTT.